This T cell receptor (beta chain) appears in the sequencing data of a study of T cell changes during pregnancy in multiple sclerosis. Here immunoSEQ multiplex PCR was the method, and the copy in TCRdb shows in-frame clones only, minus some. The repertoire includes about 45,000 clones, approximately 91% of them detected once, and over 1.1% sits in the top ten. CDR1 and CDR2 (germline): MDHEN, SYDVKM. Trimming took 3 bases from V and 3 from J, leaving 18 bases between them. The CDR3 runs to 16 residues. Specimen: PBMCs (not recorded whether the cells were cultured). The chain employs TRBV28 and TRBJ2-7, with D possibly being TRBD1 or TRBD2 (5 bases each). This clonotype was sampled from a female donor with multiple sclerosis, enrolled in a pregnancy study. CDR3 residues: CASSFPVGTPLYEQYF. CDR3 bases: TGTGCCAGCAGTTTCCCCGTCGGGACCCCCCTCTACGAGCAGTACTTC.